One sample yielded the 9 T cell receptor beta chains listed below, sequenced in a study of CD8 T cells in Susac syndrome. Random hexamers served to reverse transcribe roughly 0.45 to 1 ug RNA. TCRdb reanalysed the immunoSEQ multiplex PCR reads using MiXCR and keeps one entry per CDR3 protein. The data hold 100,000 to 150,000 distinct CDR3 sequences, with over 85% observed a single time. Source material: CD8+ T cells from PBMCs. The receptors shown here come from a human donor with multiple sclerosis.

V is TRBV27 and J is TRBJ2-6, with D unresolved. This CDR3 spans 18 amino acids. Germline V gives CDR1 MNHEY, CDR2 SMNVEV (reference sequence). V lost 2 bases to trimming and J lost 4 bases, with 18 bases between them. The DNA of the CDR3 is TGTGCCAGCAGTTTAAAGTGGTGGCAGATCGGAGGGGCCAACGTCCTGACTTTC. Translating it yields CASSLKWWQIGGANVLTF.

The V call is TRBV7-6, the J call TRBJ2-1; 9 nucleotides match TRBD2. Trimming removed 5 bases from V and 1 base from J; junction bases left unmatched: 6. Per the germline V gene, CDR1 is SGHVS and CDR2 is FNYEAQ. This CDR3 contains 16 residues. The CDR3 nucleotides read TGTGCCAGCAGCCGGATAGCGGGGGAATCCTACAATGAGCAGTTCTTC. It specifies CASSRIAGESYNEQFF.

The rearrangement uses TRBV2 and TRBJ1-1; no definite D call. The CDR3 has 14 amino acids. Germline V gene lookup returns CDR1 SNHLY and CDR2 FYNNEI. V lost 4 bases to trimming and J lost 6 bases, with 15 bases between them. The CDR3 DNA reads as TGTGCCAGCAGTGCAGGAGCGGGGAGGGCTGAAGCTTTCTTT. Protein: CASSAGAGRAEAFF.

This chain connects TRBV29-1 to TRBJ2-1, with 7 positions matching TRBD2. CDR1 and CDR2 (germline): SQVTM, ANQGSEA. V shed 0 bases and J 0 bases; nucleotides not matched to a gene: 5. The CDR3 has 16 amino acids. CDR3 DNA: TGCAGCGTTGAAGATCCGGGGGGTCCCTCCTACAATGAGCAGTTCTTC. Encoded protein: CSVEDPGGPSYNEQFF.

The V gene is TRBV7-9, the J gene TRBJ1-5; D is possibly TRBD1 (5 bases). Trimming stripped 4 bases from V and 4 bases from J, with 11 bases between. The CDR3 is made up of 14 amino acids. The germline gives CDR1 SEHNR, CDR2 FQNEAQ (reference sequence). The CDR3 bases are TGTGCCAGCAGCTCGGTGACAGTGAATCAGCCCCAGCATTTT. The encoded protein is CASSSVTVNQPQHF.

V is TRBV12-3 or TRBV12-4 and J is TRBJ2-7; TRBD2 matches at 8 bases. The CDR3 is 14 amino acids. After removal of 0 bases from V and 7 bases from J, the junction contained 5 bases not matched to a gene. The CDR3: CASSLARASGEQYV. The CDR3 coding sequence is TGTGCCAGCAGTTTAGCGCGGGCTAGCGGGGAGCAGTACGTC.

This clonotype was detected only once. CDR3 amino acids: CASSQLRTSGSPTYNEQFF. In nucleotides, the CDR3 is TGCGCCAGCAGCCAGCTGCGGACTAGCGGTTCCCCAACCTACAATGAGCAGTTCTTC. The chain carries TRBV4-1 and TRBJ2-1; TRBD2 matches 10 bases. This CDR3 is built from 19 residues. V lost 3 bases to trimming and J lost 2 bases; unmatched junction nucleotides: 13. Looked up from germline, CDR1 is MGHRA and CDR2 is YSYEKL.

The gene calls are TRBV27 and TRBJ1-1; no definite D call. CDR3 length equals 12 residues. Deletions cut 6 bases from V and 1 base from J, with 6 bases between. Per germline, CDR1 MNHEY and CDR2 SMNVEV (reference sequence). CDR3 amino acids: CASRKGNTEAFF. CDR3 nucleotide sequence: TGTGCCAGCAGAAAGGGGAACACTGAAGCTTTCTTT.

This clonotype was observed once. J is TRBJ2-5 and V is TRBV30; 9 bases fit TRBD1. V dropped 4 bases and J dropped 3; count of bases not matched to a gene: 9. The CDR3 is made up of 15 amino acids. Germline V lookup: CDR1 GTSNPN, CDR2 SVGIG (reference sequence). The CDR3 here is CAWNSRDREKETQYF. The CDR3 nucleotides are TGTGCCTGGAACAGCCGGGACAGGGAAAAAGAGACCCAGTACTTC.